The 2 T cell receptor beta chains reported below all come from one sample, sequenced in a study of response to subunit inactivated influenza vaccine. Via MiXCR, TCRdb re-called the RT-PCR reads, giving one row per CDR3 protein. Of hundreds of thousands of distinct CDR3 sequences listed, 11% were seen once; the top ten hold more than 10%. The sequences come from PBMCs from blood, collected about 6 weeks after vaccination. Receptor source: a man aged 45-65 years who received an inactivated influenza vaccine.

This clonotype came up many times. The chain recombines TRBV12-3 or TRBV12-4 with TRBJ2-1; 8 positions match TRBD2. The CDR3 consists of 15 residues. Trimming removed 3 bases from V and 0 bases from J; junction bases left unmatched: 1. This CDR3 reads CASSFAGGSYNEQFF. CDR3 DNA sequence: TGTGCCAGCAGTTTTGCGGGGGGCTCCTACAATGAGCAGTTCTTC.

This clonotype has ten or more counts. Here the CDR3 reads CASSLRSRQGETQYF. In DNA, the CDR3 is TGCGCCAGCAGCTTGCGTTCCCGACAGGGAGAGACCCAGTACTTC. V is TRBV5-1 and J is TRBJ2-5; 7 nucleotides agree with TRBD1. The V and J ends lost 1 base and 4 bases, in that order; junction bases with no gene match: 7. The CDR3 contains 15 residues. Germline assignment: CDR1 SGHRS and CDR2 YFSETQ. The full variable domain, in which reference TRBV5-1 and TRBJ2-5 provide the parts outside the CDR3, is KAGVTQTPRYLIKTRGQQVTLSCSPISGHRSVSWYQQTPGQGLQFLFEYFSETQRNKGNFPGRFSGRQFSNSRSEMNVSTLELGDSALYLCASSLRSRQGETQYFGPGTRLLVL.